This T cell receptor (beta chain) comes out of a study of blood T cell repertoires in COVID-19. For the study at large: Italy, Spain and the United States were the sources of the convalescent and acute COVID-19 samples. Sample material is recorded as cDNA or gDNA derived from T cells, B-cell-depleted T cells, or PBMCs.

The CDR3 length is 14 residues. Germline V CDR1 and CDR2: MNHEY, SVGAGI. V lost 7 bases and J lost 2, with 14 bases in between. The authors' processing: For nucleated cells, counts were estimated from reference gene primer amplification. Sequenced by immunoSEQ multiplex PCR; TCRdb stores in-frame clones only, minus some. The DNA was the basis for D and trimming; V, J and clone size are from that table. This table has about 55,000 clones, more than 60% appearing once. The sequencing sample was made of peripheral blood. This TCR came from a woman between 70 and 85 years old with acute or convalescent COVID-19. The chain joins TRBV6-5 to TRBJ1-2; D uncertain. The CDR3 spells CASTQVGRNYGYTF. The CDR3 DNA sequence: TGTGCCAGCACCCAAGTAGGGAGGAACTATGGCTACACCTTC.